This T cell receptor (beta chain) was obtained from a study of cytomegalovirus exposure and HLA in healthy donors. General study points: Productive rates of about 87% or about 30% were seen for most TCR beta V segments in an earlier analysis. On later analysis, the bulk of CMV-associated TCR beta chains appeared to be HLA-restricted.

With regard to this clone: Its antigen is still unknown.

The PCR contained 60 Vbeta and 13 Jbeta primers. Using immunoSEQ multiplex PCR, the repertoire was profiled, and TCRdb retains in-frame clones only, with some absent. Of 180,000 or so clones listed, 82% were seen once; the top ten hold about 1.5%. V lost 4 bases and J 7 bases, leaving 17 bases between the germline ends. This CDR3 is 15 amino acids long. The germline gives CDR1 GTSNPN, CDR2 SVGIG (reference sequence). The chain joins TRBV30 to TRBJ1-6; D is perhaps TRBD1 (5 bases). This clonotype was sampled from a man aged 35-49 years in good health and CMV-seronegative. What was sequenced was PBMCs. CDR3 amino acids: CAWTGALATNSPLHF. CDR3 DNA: TGTGCCTGGACTGGGGCCTTGGCTACAAATTCACCCCTCCACTTT.